This T cell receptor beta chain came from a study of blood T cell repertoires in COVID-19. The germline V gene has CDR1 LGHDT and CDR2 YNNKEL (reference sequence). This CDR3 has 15 residues. The junction had 7 bases not matched to a gene; V was cut back by 6 bases and J by 8 bases. Self-reported history from a screening survey and questionnaire set each donor's cohort. TCRdb's copy holds only in-frame clones and misses some; the assay was immunoSEQ multiplex PCR. The table records over 120,000 clones, around 86% of them present only once. The sequenced sample was PBMCs or T cells enriched from blood (not recorded which). The chain couples TRBV3-1 (or the pseudogene TRBV3-2) to TRBJ2-4; 13 bases align to TRBD2. The sequence was obtained from a man between 60 and 75 years old who had recovered from COVID-19. This chain's CDR3 is CASSFGLAGVDIQYF. CDR3 DNA sequence: TGTGCCAGCAGTTTTGGACTAGCGGGAGTCGACATTCAGTACTTC.